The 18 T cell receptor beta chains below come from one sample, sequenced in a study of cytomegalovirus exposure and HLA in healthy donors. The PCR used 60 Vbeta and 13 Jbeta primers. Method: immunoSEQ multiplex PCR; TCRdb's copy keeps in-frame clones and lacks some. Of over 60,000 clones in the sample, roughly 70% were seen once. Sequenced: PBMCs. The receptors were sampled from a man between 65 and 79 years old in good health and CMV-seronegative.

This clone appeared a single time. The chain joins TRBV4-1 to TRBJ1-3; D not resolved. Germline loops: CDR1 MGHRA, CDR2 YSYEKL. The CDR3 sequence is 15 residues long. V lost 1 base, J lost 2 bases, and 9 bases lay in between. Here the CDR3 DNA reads TGCGCCAGCAGCCAAGTACACCTCCCTGGAAACACCATATATTTT. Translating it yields CASSQVHLPGNTIYF.

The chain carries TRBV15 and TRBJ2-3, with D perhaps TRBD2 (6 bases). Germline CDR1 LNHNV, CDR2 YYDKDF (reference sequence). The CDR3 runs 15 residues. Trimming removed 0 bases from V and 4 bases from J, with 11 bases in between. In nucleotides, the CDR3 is TGTGCCACCAGCAGAGATGGCCTAGCGTCAGATACGCAGTATTTT. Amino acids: CATSRDGLASDTQYF.

The CDR3 loop is CASTGTGRNIQYF. Written as DNA, the CDR3 is TGTGCCAGCACAGGGACAGGGAGAAACATTCAGTACTTC. The V call is TRBV6-1, the J call TRBJ2-4; 9 bases match TRBD1. J gave up 6 bases and V 7 bases, and 4 bases lay outside the gene matches. Germline CDR1 and CDR2: MNHNS and SASEGT. The CDR3 has 13 residues.

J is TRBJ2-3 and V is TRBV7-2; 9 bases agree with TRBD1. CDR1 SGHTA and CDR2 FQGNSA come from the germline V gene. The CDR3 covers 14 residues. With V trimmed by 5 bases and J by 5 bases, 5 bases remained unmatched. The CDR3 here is CASSRRQGGDTQYF. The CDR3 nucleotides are TGTGCCAGCAGCCGCCGACAGGGGGGAGATACGCAGTATTTT.

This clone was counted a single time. CDR3 nucleotide sequence: TGTGCCAGTAGTCCAGCCCCGTGGACAGGGGGCGCGATGAACACTGAAGCTTTCTTT. Protein: CASSPAPWTGGAMNTEAFF. The V call is TRBV19, the J call TRBJ1-1, with TRBD1 matching over 11 bases. The CDR3 covers 19 residues. Per germline, CDR1 LNHDA and CDR2 SQIVND (reference sequence). Trimming cost V 5 bases and J 0 bases; bases outside gene matches: 14.

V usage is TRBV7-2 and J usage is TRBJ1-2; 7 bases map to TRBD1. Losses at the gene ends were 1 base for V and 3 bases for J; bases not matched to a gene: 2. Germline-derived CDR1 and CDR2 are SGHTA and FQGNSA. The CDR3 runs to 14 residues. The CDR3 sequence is CASSLVTGDYGYTF. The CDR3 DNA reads TGTGCCAGCAGCTTAGTTACAGGGGACTATGGCTACACCTTC.

CDR3 amino acids: CAWSLSELTEAFF. CDR3 bases: TGTGCCTGGAGCCTATCTGAATTAACTGAAGCTTTCTTT. The chain carries TRBV30 and TRBJ1-1; D unresolved. The CDR3 has 13 residues. V lost 3 bases, J lost 5 bases, and 13 bases lay in between. Germline V lookup: CDR1 GTSNPN, CDR2 SVGIG (reference sequence).

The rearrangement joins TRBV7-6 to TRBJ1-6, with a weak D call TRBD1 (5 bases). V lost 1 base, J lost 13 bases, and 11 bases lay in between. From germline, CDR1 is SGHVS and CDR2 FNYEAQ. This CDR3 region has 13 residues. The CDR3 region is CASSLVANRPLHF. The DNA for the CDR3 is TGTGCCAGCAGCTTAGTAGCCAACAGGCCCCTCCACTTT.

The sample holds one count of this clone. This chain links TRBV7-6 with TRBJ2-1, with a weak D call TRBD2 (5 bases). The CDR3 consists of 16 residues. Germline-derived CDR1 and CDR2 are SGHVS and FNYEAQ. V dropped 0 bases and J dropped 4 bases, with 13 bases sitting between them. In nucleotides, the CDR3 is TGTGCCAGCAGCTTAGCACAAGGGAGCCTTTACAATGAGCAGTTCTTC. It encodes CASSLAQGSLYNEQFF.

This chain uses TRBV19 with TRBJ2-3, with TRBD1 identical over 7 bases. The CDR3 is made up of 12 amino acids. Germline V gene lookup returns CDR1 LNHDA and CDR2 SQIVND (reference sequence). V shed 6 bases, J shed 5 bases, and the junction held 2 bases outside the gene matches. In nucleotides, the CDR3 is TGTGCCAGTAGCCAGGGGGTAGATACGCAGTATTTT. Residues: CASSQGVDTQYF.

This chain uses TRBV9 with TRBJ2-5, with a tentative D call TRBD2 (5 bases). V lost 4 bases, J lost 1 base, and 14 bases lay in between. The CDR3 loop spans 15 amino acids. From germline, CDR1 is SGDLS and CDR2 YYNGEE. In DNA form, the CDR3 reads TGTGCCAGCAGCCTCTCCCCGGGGTCCCAAGAGACCCAGTACTTC. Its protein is CASSLSPGSQETQYF.

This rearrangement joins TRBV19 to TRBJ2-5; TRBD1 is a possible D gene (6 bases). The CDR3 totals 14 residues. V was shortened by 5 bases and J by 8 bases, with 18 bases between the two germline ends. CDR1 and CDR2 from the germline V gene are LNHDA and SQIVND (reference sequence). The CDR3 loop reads CASSEMGAPGTQYF. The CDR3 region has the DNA TGTGCCAGTAGTGAGATGGGGGCCCCCGGAACCCAGTACTTC.

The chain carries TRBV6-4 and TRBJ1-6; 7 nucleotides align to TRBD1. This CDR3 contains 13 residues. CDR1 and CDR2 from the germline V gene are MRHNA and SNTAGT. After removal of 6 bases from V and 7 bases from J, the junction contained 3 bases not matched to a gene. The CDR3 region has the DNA TGTGCCAGCAGAGGGACAGAGAATTCACCCCTCCACTTT. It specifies CASRGTENSPLHF.

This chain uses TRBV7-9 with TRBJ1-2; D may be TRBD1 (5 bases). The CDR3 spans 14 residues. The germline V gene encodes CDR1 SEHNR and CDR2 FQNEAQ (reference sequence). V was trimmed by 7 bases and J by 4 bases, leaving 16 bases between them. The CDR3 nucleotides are TGTGCCAGCACCCATTCCGGGGGGGGCTATGGCTACACCTTC. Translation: CASTHSGGGYGYTF.

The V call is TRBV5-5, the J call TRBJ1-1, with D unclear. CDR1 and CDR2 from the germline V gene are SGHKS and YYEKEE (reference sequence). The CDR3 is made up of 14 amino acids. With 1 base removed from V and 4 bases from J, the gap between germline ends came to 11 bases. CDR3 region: CASSLKGRGTEAFF. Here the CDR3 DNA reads TGTGCCAGCAGCTTGAAGGGCCGGGGCACTGAAGCTTTCTTT.

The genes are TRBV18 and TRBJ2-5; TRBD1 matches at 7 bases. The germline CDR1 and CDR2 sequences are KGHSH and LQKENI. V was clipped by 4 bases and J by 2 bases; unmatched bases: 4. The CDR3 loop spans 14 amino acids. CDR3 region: CASSHTGQQETQYF. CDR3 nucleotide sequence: TGTGCCAGCTCACATACGGGACAGCAAGAGACCCAGTACTTC.

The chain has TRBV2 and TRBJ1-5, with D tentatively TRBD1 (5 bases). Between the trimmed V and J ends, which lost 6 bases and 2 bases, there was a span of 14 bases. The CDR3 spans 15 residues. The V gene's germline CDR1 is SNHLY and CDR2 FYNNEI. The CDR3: CASRAVARGNQPQHF. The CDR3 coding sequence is TGTGCCAGCAGGGCCGTGGCCAGGGGCAATCAGCCCCAGCATTTT.

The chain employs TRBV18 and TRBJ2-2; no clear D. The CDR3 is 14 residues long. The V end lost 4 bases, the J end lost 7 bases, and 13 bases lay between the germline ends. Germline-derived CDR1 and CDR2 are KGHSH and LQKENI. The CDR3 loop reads CASSRRPQDGELFF. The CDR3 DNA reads TGTGCCAGCTCACGTCGTCCACAAGACGGGGAGCTGTTTTTT. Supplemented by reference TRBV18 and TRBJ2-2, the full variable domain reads NAGVMQNPRHLVRRRGQEARLRCSPMKGHSHVYWYRQLPEEGLKFMVYLQKENIIDESGMPKERFSAEFPKEGPSILRIQQVVRGDSAAYFCASSRRPQDGELFFGEGSRLTVL.